The entry below describes one T cell receptor (beta chain). CDR1 and CDR2 (germline): SGHRS, YFSETQ. The length of the CDR3 is 16 residues. V lost 3 bases to trimming and J lost 5 bases, with 21 bases between them. These data originate in a study of long-term antiretroviral therapy in people with HIV. It was version v3.0 of the immunoSEQ assay that was run at survey level. This table comes from immunoSEQ multiplex PCR, and its TCRdb copy is limited to in-frame clones, with some not included. The table has about 30,000 clones, over 90% seen once; the top ten hold over 6%. V and J are TRBV5-1 and TRBJ2-7; perhaps TRBD2 as D (7 bases). The origin of this receptor is a woman in her thirties or forties with HIV. The sequenced sample was unsorted PBMCs, obtained 6.5 years after starting antiretroviral therapy. Written as DNA, the CDR3 is TGCGCCAGCAGCTCGGGGGAGGGGGGAGCCTCGAACGAGCAGTACTTC. The encoded protein is CASSSGEGGASNEQYF.